This passage covers 14 T cell receptor beta chains from one sample sequenced in a study of shared clonotypes between healthy human individuals. Sequencing used immunoSEQ multiplex PCR; TCRdb keeps in-frame clones, though not all of them. The repertoire consists of roughly 640,000 clones, with approximately 79% occurring once and the leading ten covering under 2%. The sample taken for sequencing was memory CD4+ T cells sorted from blood. The subset denotes: CD45RA-negative fraction. These receptors were collected from a woman in her 30s in good health.

This chain joins TRBV7-2 and TRBJ2-4; D is possibly TRBD2 (6 bases). The germline V and J ends were trimmed by 5 bases and 0 bases, with 17 bases remaining between them. The CDR3 runs to 17 residues. In germline, CDR1 is SGHTA, CDR2 FQGNSA. CDR3 loop: CASSLGTGARAKNIQYF. DNA of the CDR3: TGTGCCAGCAGCCTCGGAACGGGAGCGAGAGCCAAAAACATTCAGTACTTC. Full variable domain (remainder filled in from reference TRBV7-2 and TRBJ2-4): GAGVSQSPSNKVTEKGKDVELRCDPISGHTALYWYRQSLGQGLEFLIYFQGNSAPDKSGLPSDRFSAERTGGSVSTLTIQRTQQEDSAVYLCASSLGTGARAKNIQYFGAGTRLSVL.

CDR3 in DNA: TGCGCCAGCAGCGTTACGGGGCCAGATACGCAGTATTTT. It specifies CASSVTGPDTQYF. The chain uses TRBV5-1 and TRBJ2-3; tentatively, D is TRBD1 or TRBD2 (5 bases each). This CDR3 is 13 amino acids long. Trimming removed 4 bases from V and 4 bases from J, with 10 bases in between. Germline V lookup: CDR1 SGHRS, CDR2 YFSETQ.

In this sample, this clone turned up a few times. The V gene is TRBV7-8, the J gene TRBJ1-3; TRBD1 agrees at 7 bases. The germline CDR1 and CDR2 sequences are SGHVS and FQNEAQ. With V trimmed by 6 bases and J by 4 bases, 12 bases remained unmatched. The CDR3 runs to 16 residues. The CDR3: CASSHGQVRVGNTIYF. As DNA, the CDR3 is TGTGCCAGCAGTCACGGACAGGTCCGCGTCGGAAACACCATATATTTT.

The J gene is TRBJ2-4, the V gene TRBV19; no clear D. Between the trimmed V and J ends, which lost 6 bases and 4 bases, there was a span of 10 bases. This CDR3 has 13 amino acids. Germline V gives CDR1 LNHDA, CDR2 SQIVND (reference sequence). CDR3 region: CASRVSRKNIQYF. CDR3 nucleotide sequence: TGTGCCAGTAGGGTGAGCAGGAAAAACATTCAGTACTTC.

The CDR3 is CASSFLAASGEQYF. In DNA form, the CDR3 reads TGTGCCAGCAGTTTTCTAGCGGCCTCGGGTGAGCAGTACTTC. V gene TRBV27 combines with J gene TRBJ2-7; 7 nucleotides match TRBD2. The CDR3 totals 14 residues. With 3 bases clipped from V and 7 bases from J, the junction kept 9 bases outside the gene matches. Germline CDR1 reads MNHEY; CDR2 reads SMNVEV (reference sequence).

The V gene is TRBV7-2, the J gene TRBJ1-1, with D unclear. The CDR3 has 13 amino acids. The V end lost 0 bases, the J end lost 7 bases, and 9 bases lay between the germline ends. From germline, CDR1 is SGHTA and CDR2 FQGNSA. The CDR3 here is CASSLATGNEAFF. In nucleotides, the CDR3 is TGTGCCAGCAGCTTAGCTACGGGGAATGAAGCTTTCTTT.

The J gene is TRBJ2-1, the V gene TRBV28; 10 positions match TRBD2. The germline CDR1 and CDR2 sequences are MDHEN and SYDVKM. The CDR3 spans 16 residues. Unmatched junction bases numbered 9, after V lost 5 bases and J lost 5 bases. CDR3 amino acids: CASSLSWTSGNNEQFF. In DNA, the CDR3 is TGTGCCAGCAGTCTTTCCTGGACTAGCGGAAACAATGAGCAGTTCTTC.

This chain links TRBV5-1 with TRBJ2-1; D ambiguous. The CDR3 is 12 residues long. Trimming pared 4 bases from V and 5 bases from J, leaving 7 bases between. Per the germline V gene, CDR1 is SGHRS and CDR2 is YFSETQ. CDR3 nucleotides: TGCGCCAGCAGCCCCCAGAACAATGAGCAGTTCTTC. Residues: CASSPQNNEQFF.

V gene TRBV27 combines with J gene TRBJ2-3; 8 bases are a match to TRBD1. From germline, CDR1 is MNHEY and CDR2 SMNVEV (reference sequence). V lost 5 bases and J lost 6; bases outside the gene matches: 13. CDR3 length: 16 residues. The CDR3 coding sequence is TGTGCCAGCAGTCCTTTGGACAGGGCCCATTCCGATACGCAGTATTTT. This encodes CASSPLDRAHSDTQYF.

With regard to this clone: This specimen includes other DNA sequences encoding the same CDR3. This chain connects TRBV7-3 to TRBJ2-1; D might be TRBD2 (6 bases). Trimming left V 3 bases short and J 0 bases short, with 9 bases between. Germline CDR1 SGHTA, CDR2 FQGTGA. The CDR3 sequence is 15 residues long. CDR3 DNA: TGTGCCAGCAGCTTCTCCGGGGGCTCCTACAATGAGCAGTTCTTC. It is translated as CASSFSGGSYNEQFF.

This clone was observed once. The chain uses TRBV18 and TRBJ2-1; D gene ambiguous. CDR1 is KGHSH, CDR2 LQKENI, per germline. V lost 0 bases and J lost 5, with 8 bases in between. This CDR3 is built from 14 residues. In DNA, the CDR3 is TGTGCCAGCTCACCACCGGGCCAACACAATGAGCAGTTCTTC. Translation gives CASSPPGQHNEQFF.

This clone was found once. The same CDR3 arises from other DNA sequences in this sample as well. The chain carries TRBV28 and TRBJ2-1, with 9 bases identical to TRBD2. Germline assignment: CDR1 MDHEN and CDR2 SYDVKM. CDR3 size: 15 residues. The V and J ends lost 5 bases and 0 bases, in that order; junction bases with no gene match: 2. The CDR3 DNA is TGTGCCAGCAGTATGACTAGCGGCTCCTACAATGAGCAGTTCTTC. As protein: CASSMTSGSYNEQFF. Drawing the rest from reference TRBV28 and TRBJ2-1, the complete variable domain is DVKVTQSSRYLVKRTGEKVFLECVQDMDHENMFWYRQDPGLGLRLIYFSYDVKMKEKGDIPEGYSVSREKKERFSLILESASTNQTSMYLCASSMTSGSYNEQFFGPGTRLTVL.

The rearrangement uses TRBV11-2 and TRBJ1-2; D possibly corresponds to TRBD1 (6 bases). The CDR3 has 13 residues. Trimming shortened V by 2 bases and J by 6 bases, and 10 bases separated the two germline ends. CDR1 is SGHAT and CDR2 is FQNNGV in the germline V gene. CDR3 loop: CASSLSSGDGYTF. Written as DNA, the CDR3 is TGTGCCAGCAGCTTATCTTCAGGGGATGGCTACACCTTC. Filled out from reference TRBV11-2 and TRBJ1-2, the complete variable domain reads EAGVAQSPRYKIIEKRQSVAFWCNPISGHATLYWYQQILGQGPKLLIQFQNNGVVDDSQLPKDRFSAERLKGVDSTLKIQPAKLEDSAVYLCASSLSSGDGYTFGSGTRLTVV.

This chain links TRBV6-5 with TRBJ1-2, with a tentative D call TRBD1 (5 bases). The CDR3 totals 12 residues. The germline V gene encodes CDR1 MNHEY and CDR2 SVGAGI. V lost 6 bases, J lost 6 bases, and 11 bases lay in between. Here the CDR3 reads CASSRGGDGYTF. In nucleotides, the CDR3 is TGTGCCAGCAGCCGGGGAGGGGATGGCTACACCTTC.